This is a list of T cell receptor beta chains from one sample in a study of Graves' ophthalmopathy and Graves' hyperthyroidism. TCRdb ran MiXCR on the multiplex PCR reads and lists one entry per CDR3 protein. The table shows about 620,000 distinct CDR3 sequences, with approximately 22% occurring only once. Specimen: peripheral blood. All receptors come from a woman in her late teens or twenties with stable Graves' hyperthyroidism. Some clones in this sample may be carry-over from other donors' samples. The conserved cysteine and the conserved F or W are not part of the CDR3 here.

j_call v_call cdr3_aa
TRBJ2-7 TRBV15 ATSRPWGADRYEQY
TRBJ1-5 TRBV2 ASSGDGVAQPQH
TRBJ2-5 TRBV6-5 ASSYRSLAGERKTQY
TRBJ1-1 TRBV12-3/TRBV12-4 ASSPTGGWTEAF
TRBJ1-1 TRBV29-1 SVERRMNTEAF
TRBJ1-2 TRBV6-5 ASKVGMDYGYT
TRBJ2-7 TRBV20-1 SAFPPESSYEQY
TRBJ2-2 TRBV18 ASSLDTTNTGELF
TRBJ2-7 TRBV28 ASSLWNSYEQY
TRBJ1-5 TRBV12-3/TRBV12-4 ASSLAGQGIRLNQPQH
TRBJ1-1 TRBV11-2 ASSLGTLLKAF
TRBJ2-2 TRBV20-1 SASMDKPNTGELF
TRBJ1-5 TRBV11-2 ASSPTGGQPQR
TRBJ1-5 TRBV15 ATSTKPGGNKPQH
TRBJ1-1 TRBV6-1 ASREPGQRNTEAF
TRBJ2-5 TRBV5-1 ASSWGTVEETQY
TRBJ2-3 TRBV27 ASSSGLSRVGDTQY
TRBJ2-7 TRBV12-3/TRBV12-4 ASSSVPGLAGGLIYEQY
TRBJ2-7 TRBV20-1 SARNPGTSDYEQY
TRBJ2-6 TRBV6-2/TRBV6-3 ASSYLVQAISGANVLT
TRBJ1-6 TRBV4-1 ASSQLYSYNSPLH
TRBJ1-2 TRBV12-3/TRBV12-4 ASSTGQGVGYT
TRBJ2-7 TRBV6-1 ASSVRQGRYEQY
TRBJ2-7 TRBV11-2 ASSLDHGGADEQY
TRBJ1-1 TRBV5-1 ASSLSVGDGPTEAF
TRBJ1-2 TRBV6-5 ASTVQALNYGYT
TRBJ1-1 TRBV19 ASSFTEGSAEAF
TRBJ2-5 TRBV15 ATSTAFGQVIKETQY
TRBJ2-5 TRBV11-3 ASSSRGPQETQY
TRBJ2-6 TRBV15 ATSRPGQGLSGANVLT
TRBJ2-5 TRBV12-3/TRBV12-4 ASSPDRGERETQY
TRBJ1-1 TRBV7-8 ASSPLQGINTEAF
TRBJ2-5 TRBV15 ATSRDPSPETQY
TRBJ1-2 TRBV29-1 SVGTAYVYT
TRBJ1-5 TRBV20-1 SARDHQRDQPQH
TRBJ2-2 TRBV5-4 ASSFGGWGTGELF
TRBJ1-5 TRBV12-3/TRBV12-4 ASSFRDRTYSNQPQH
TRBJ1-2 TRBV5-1 ASSSDGFYGYT
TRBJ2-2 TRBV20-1 SAPNAGQGGIGELF
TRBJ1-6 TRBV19 ASSIYRTNSPLH
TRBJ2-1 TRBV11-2 ASSLELFSYNEQF
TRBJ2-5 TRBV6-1 ASSTTRGRETQY
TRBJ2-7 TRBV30 AWSGLGAYEQY
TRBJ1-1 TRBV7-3 ASSLQAGRLMNTEAF
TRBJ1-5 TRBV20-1 SARDHRGAGNQPQH
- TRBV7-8 ASSPPGQGPHEQY
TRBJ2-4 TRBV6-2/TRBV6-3 ASTGGWTGDALAKNIQY
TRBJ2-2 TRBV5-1 ASSLRTGDTGELF
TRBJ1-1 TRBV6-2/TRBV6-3 ASIQQGYAEAF
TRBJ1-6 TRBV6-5 ASSYASFRSSYNSPLH
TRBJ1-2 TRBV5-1 ASSLVGGIKDGYT
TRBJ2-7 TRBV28 ASSRRGSYEQC
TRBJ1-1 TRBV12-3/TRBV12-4 ASSNRQGGAEAF